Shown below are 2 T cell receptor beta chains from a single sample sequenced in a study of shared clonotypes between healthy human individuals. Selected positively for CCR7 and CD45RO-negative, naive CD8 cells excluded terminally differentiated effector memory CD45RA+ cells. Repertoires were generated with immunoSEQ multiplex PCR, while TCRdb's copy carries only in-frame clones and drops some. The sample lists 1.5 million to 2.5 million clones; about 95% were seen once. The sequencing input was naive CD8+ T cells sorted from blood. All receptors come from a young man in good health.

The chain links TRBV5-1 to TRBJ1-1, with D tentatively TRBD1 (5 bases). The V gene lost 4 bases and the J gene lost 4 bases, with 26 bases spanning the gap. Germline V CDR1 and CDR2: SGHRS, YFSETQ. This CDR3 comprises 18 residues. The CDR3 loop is CASSPRGPSGFGSTEAFF. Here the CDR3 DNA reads TGCGCCAGCAGCCCAAGGGGACCGAGTGGGTTTGGGAGCACTGAAGCTTTCTTT.

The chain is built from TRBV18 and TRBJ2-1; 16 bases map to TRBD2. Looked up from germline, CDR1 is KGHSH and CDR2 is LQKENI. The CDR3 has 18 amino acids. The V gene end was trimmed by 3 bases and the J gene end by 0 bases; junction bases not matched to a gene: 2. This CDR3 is CASSPGTSGGDSYNEQFF. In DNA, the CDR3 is TGTGCCAGCTCACCTGGGACTAGCGGGGGGGACTCCTACAATGAGCAGTTCTTC.